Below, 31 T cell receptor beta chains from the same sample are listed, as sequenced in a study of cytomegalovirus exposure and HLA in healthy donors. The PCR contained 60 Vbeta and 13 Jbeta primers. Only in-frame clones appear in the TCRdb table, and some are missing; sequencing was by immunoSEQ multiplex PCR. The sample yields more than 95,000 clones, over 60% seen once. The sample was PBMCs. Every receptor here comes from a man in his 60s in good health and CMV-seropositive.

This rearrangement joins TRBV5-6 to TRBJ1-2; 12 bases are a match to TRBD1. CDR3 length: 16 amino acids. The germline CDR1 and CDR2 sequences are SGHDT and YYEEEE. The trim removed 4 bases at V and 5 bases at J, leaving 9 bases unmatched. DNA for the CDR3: TGTGCCAGCAGCCTATCGGGACAGGGGGCCTGGTATGGCTACACCTTC. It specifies CASSLSGQGAWYGYTF.

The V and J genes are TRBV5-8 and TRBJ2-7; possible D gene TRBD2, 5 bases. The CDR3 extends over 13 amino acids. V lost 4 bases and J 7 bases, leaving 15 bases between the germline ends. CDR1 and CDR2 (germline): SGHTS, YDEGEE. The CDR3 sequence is CASSPSDVAEQYF. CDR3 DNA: TGTGCCAGCAGCCCGTCGGACGTAGCGGAGCAGTACTTC.

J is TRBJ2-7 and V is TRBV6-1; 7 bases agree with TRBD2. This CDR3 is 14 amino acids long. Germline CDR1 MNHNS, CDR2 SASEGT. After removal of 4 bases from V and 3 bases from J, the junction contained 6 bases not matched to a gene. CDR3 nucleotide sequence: TGTGCCAGCAGTGGGGAGGGGCCCGACTACGAGCAGTACTTC. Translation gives CASSGEGPDYEQYF.

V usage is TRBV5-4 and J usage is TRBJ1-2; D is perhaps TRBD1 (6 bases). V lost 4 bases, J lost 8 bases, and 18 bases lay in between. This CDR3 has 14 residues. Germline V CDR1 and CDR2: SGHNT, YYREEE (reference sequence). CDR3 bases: TGTGCCAGCAGCCAAGGGGGGGCCCGGCTCGGCTACACCTTC. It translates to CASSQGGARLGYTF.

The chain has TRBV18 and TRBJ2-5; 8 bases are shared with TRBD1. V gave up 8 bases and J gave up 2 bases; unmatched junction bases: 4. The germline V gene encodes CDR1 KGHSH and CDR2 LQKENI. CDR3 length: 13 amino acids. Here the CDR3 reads CASLRGQQETQYF. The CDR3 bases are TGTGCCAGCCTCAGGGGGCAGCAAGAGACCCAGTACTTC.

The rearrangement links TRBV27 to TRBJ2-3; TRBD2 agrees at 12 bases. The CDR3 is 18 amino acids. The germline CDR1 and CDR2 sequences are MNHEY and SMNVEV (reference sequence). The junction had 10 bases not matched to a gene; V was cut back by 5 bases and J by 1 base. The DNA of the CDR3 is TGTGCCAGCAGTCAAACCGGGGCTAGCGGGGGGGGCACAGATACGCAGTATTTT. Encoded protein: CASSQTGASGGGTDTQYF.

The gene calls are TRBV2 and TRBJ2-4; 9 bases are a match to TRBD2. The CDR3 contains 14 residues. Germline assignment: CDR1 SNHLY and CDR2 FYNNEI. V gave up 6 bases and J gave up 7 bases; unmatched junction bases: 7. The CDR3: CASRLRLAANIQYF. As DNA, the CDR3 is TGTGCCAGCAGGTTACGACTAGCGGCGAACATTCAGTACTTC.

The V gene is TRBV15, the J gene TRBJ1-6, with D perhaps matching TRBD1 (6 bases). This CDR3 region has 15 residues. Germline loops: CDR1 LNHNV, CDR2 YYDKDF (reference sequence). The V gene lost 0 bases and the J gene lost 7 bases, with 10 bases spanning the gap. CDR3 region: CATSREVTGNSPLHF. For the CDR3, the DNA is TGTGCCACCAGCAGAGAGGTCACAGGGAATTCACCCCTCCACTTT.

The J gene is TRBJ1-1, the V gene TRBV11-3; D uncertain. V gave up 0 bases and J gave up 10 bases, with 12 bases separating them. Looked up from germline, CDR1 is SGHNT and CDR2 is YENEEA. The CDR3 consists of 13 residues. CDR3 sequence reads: CASSLDGSTGAFF. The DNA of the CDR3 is TGTGCCAGCAGCTTAGACGGGAGTACGGGAGCTTTCTTT.

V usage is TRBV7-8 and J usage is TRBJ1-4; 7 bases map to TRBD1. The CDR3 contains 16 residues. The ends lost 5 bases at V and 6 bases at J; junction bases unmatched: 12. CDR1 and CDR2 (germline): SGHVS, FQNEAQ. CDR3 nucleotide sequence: TGTGCCAGCAGCAAACTTAACAGGGGAACGGATGAAAAACTGTTTTTT. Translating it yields CASSKLNRGTDEKLFF.

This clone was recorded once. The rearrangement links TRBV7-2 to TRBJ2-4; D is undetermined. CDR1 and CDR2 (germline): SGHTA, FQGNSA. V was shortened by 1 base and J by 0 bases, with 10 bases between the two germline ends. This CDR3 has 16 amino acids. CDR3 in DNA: TGTGCCAGCAGCTTAGAGCAACTTCTAGCCAAAAACATTCAGTACTTC. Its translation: CASSLEQLLAKNIQYF.

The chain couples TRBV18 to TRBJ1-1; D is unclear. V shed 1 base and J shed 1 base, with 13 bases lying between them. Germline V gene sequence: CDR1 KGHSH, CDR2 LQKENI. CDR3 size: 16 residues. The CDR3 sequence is CASSPREGGGNTEAFF. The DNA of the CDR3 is TGTGCCAGCTCACCACGCGAAGGAGGTGGGAACACTGAAGCTTTCTTT. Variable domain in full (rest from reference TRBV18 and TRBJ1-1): NAGVMQNPRHLVRRRGQEARLRCSPMKGHSHVYWYRQLPEEGLKFMVYLQKENIIDESGMPKERFSAEFPKEGPSILRIQQVVRGDSAAYFCASSPREGGGNTEAFFGQGTRLTVV.

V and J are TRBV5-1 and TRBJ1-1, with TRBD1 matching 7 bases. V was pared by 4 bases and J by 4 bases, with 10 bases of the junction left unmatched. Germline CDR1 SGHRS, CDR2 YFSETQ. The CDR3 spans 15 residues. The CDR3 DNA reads TGCGCCAGCAGCCCGGACAGGTCCAGAGGCACTGAAGCTTTCTTT. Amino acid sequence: CASSPDRSRGTEAFF.

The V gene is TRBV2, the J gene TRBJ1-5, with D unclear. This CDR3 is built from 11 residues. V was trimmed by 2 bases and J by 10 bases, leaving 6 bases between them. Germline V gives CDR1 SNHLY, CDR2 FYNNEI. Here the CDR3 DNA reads TGTGCCAGCAGTGAATCAAGCCCCCAGCATTTT. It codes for CASSESSPQHF.

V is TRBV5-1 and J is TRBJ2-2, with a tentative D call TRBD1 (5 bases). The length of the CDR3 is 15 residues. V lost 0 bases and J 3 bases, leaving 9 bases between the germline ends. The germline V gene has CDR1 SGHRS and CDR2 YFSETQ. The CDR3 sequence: CASSLGSRDTGELFF. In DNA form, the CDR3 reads TGCGCCAGCAGCTTGGGTTCCAGGGACACCGGGGAGCTGTTTTTT.

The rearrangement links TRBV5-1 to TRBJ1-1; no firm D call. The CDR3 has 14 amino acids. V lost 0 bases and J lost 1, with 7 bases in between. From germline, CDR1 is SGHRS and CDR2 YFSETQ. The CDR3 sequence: CASSLEAGNTEAFF. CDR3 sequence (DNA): TGCGCCAGCAGCTTGGAAGCGGGGAACACTGAAGCTTTCTTT.

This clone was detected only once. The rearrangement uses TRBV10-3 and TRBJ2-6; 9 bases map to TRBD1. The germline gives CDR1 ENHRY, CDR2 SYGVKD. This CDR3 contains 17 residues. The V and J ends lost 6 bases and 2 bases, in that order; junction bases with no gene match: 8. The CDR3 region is CAISDGQGYPGANVLTF. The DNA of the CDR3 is TGTGCCATCAGCGACGGACAGGGGTACCCTGGGGCCAACGTCCTGACTTTC.

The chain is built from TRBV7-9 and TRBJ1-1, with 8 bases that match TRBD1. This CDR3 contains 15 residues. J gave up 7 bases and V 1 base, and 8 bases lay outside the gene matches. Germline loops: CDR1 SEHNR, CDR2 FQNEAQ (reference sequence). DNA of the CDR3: TGTGCCAGCAGCTTAGAACCCAGGGGGCGGAATGAAGCTTTCTTT. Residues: CASSLEPRGRNEAFF.

The CDR3 loop is CASSVASSTDTQYF. The CDR3 DNA is TGTGCCAGCAGCGTAGCCTCGAGCACAGATACGCAGTATTTT. The V call is TRBV9, the J call TRBJ2-3; D unresolved. The CDR3 contains 14 residues. V was trimmed by 0 bases and J by 0 bases, leaving 5 bases between them. Germline V gives CDR1 SGDLS, CDR2 YYNGEE.

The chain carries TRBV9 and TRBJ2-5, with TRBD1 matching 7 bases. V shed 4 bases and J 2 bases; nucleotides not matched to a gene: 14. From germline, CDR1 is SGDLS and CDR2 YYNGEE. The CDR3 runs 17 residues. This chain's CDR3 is CASSKGAWGSGQETQYF. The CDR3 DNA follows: TGTGCCAGCAGCAAGGGGGCCTGGGGATCGGGACAAGAGACCCAGTACTTC.

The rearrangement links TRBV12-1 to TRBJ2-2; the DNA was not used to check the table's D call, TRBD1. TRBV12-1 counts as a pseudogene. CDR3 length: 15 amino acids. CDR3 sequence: CASSFSGIHTGELFF. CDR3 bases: TGTGCCAGCAGCTTTTCAGGGATCCACACCGGGGAGCTGTTTTTT.

In DNA form, the CDR3 reads TGTGCCAGCAGCCCCGAAGCAGGGCGGCATGGCTACACCTTC. Its translation is CASSPEAGRHGYTF. This chain links TRBV6-5 with TRBJ1-2; tentative D call: TRBD1 (5 bases). This CDR3 is built from 14 residues. Germline lookup yields CDR1 MNHEY and CDR2 SVGAGI. The ends were cut back, 6 bases at V and 6 bases at J, with 17 bases in the middle.

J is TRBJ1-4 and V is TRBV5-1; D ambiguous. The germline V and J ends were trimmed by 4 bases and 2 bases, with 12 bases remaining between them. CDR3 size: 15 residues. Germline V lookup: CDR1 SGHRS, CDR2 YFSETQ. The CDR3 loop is CASSHGRSTNEKLFF. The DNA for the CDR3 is TGCGCCAGCAGCCATGGGCGTTCTACTAATGAAAAACTGTTTTTT. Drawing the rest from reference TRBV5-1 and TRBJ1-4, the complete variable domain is KAGVTQTPRYLIKTRGQQVTLSCSPISGHRSVSWYQQTPGQGLQFLFEYFSETQRNKGNFPGRFSGRQFSNSRSEMNVSTLELGDSALYLCASSHGRSTNEKLFFGSGTQLSVL.

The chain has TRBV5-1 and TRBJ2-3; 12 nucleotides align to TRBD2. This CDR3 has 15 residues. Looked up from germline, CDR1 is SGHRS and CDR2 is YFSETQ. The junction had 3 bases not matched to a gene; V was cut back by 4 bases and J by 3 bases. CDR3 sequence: CASSLAGGRTDTQYF. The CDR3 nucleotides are TGCGCCAGCAGCCTAGCGGGGGGGCGGACAGATACGCAGTATTTT.

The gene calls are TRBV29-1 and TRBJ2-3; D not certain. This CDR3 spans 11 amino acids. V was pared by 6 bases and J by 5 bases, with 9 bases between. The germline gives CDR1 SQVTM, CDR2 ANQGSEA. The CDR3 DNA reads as TGCAGCGTCGCCCACGGAGATACGCAGTATTTT. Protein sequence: CSVAHGDTQYF.

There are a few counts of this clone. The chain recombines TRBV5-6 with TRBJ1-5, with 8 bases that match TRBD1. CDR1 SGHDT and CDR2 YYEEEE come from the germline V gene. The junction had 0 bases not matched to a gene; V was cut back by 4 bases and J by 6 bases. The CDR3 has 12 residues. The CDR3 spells CASSGQGQPQHF. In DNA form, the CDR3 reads TGTGCCAGCAGCGGACAGGGTCAGCCCCAGCATTTT.

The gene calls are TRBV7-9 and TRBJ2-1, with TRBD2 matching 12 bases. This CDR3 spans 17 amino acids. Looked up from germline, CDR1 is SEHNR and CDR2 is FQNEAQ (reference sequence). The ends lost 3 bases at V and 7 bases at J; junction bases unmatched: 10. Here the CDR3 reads CASSLEGLAGGRNEQFF. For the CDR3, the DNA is TGTGCCAGCAGCTTGGAAGGCCTAGCGGGGGGGCGGAATGAGCAGTTCTTC.

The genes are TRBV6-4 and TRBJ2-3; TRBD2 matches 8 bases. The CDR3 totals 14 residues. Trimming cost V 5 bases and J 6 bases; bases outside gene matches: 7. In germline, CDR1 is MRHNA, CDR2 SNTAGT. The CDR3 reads CASSSLAGTDTQYF. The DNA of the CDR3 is TGTGCCAGCAGTTCCTTAGCGGGGACGGATACGCAGTATTTT.

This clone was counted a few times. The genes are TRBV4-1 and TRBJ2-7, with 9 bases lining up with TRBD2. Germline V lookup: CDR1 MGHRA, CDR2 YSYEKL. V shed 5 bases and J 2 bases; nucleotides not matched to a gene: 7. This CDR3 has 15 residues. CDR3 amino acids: CASSYTTSGPYEQYF. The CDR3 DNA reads TGCGCCAGCAGCTATACGACTAGCGGACCCTACGAGCAGTACTTC.

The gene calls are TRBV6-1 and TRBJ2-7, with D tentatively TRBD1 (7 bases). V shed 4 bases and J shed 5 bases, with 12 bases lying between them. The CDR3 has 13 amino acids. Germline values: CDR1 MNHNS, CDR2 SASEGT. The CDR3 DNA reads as TGTGCCAGCAGTGTCAGGGGGGTCCACGAGCAGTACTTC. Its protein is CASSVRGVHEQYF.

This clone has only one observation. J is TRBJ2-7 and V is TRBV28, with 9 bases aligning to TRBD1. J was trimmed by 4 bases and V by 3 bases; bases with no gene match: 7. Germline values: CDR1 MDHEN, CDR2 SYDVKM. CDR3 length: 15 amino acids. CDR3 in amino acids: CASSFSGTGLYEQYF. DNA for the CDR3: TGTGCCAGCAGTTTTTCGGGGACAGGGCTATACGAGCAGTACTTC.